Listed below are T cell receptor beta chains from one sample, sequenced in a study of cytomegalovirus exposure and HLA in healthy donors. The method was immunoSEQ multiplex PCR; TCRdb's version includes in-frame clones alone and lacks a portion of them. This repertoire shows about 94,000 clones, 76% found once; its top ten account for roughly 1.3%. Sequenced input: PBMCs. These receptors originate from a male donor in good health and CMV-seronegative. Both conserved end residues are part of each CDR3. Fields, in order: J gene, V gene, D gene, clone size, CDR3 protein, CDR3 DNA. D genes are given only for firm matches. Some rows have no size entry. The others give once, few or many, or a class for an expanded clone.

j_gene: TRBJ2-2; v_gene: TRBV11-2; d_gene: -; abundance: -; CDR3aa: CASSINGGYGELFF; CDR3nt: TGTGCCAGCAGCATTAATGGGGGGTACGGGGAGCTGTTTTTT
j_gene: TRBJ1-3; v_gene: TRBV19; d_gene: -; abundance: once; CDR3aa: CASSKLTGRGAGNTIYF; CDR3nt: TGTGCCAGTAGTAAGTTAACAGGGAGAGGAGCTGGAAACACCATATATTTT
j_gene: TRBJ1-1; v_gene: TRBV6-5; d_gene: TRBD1; abundance: -; CDR3aa: CASSASRDSLEAFF; CDR3nt: TGTGCCAGCAGTGCCAGCCGGGACAGTCTCGAAGCTTTCTTT
j_gene: TRBJ2-1; v_gene: TRBV9; d_gene: TRBD2; abundance: once; CDR3aa: CASSVEASGDFFF; CDR3nt: TGTGCCAGCAGCGTAGAAGCTAGCGGGGACTTTTTCTTC
j_gene: TRBJ2-7; v_gene: TRBV6-5; d_gene: -; abundance: once; CDR3aa: CASGGAGEFYEQYF; CDR3nt: TGTGCCAGCGGGGGGGCGGGAGAGTTCTACGAGCAGTACTTC
j_gene: TRBJ2-5; v_gene: TRBV11-2; d_gene: TRBD2; abundance: -; CDR3aa: CASSFILAGKETQYF; CDR3nt: TGTGCCAGCAGCTTTATACTAGCGGGAAAGGAGACCCAGTACTTC
j_gene: TRBJ2-1; v_gene: TRBV5-6; d_gene: TRBD2; abundance: -; CDR3aa: CASSLTGLADNEQFF; CDR3nt: TGTGCCAGCAGCTTAACGGGACTAGCGGACAATGAGCAGTTCTTC
j_gene: TRBJ1-2; v_gene: TRBV28; d_gene: -; abundance: -; CDR3aa: CASSLLSRGYTF; CDR3nt: TGTGCCAGCAGTTTACTCTCGAGGGGCTACACCTTC
j_gene: TRBJ2-3; v_gene: TRBV27; d_gene: TRBD2; abundance: -; CDR3aa: CASSSSGRTDTQYF; CDR3nt: TGTGCCAGCAGTTCTAGCGGCCGCACAGATACGCAGTATTTT
j_gene: TRBJ2-1; v_gene: TRBV30; d_gene: -; abundance: -; CDR3aa: CAWRPGGLIQYNEQFF; CDR3nt: TGTGCCTGGCGACCAGGGGGACTCATACAATACAATGAGCAGTTCTTC
j_gene: TRBJ1-1; v_gene: TRBV6-1; d_gene: TRBD1; abundance: once; CDR3aa: CASTPTGGGTEAFF; CDR3nt: TGTGCCAGCACCCCGACAGGGGGAGGCACTGAAGCTTTCTTT
j_gene: TRBJ2-2; v_gene: TRBV5-4; d_gene: -; abundance: few; CDR3aa: CASSLIRGGTGELFF; CDR3nt: TGTGCCAGCAGCTTGATAAGGGGTGGGACCGGGGAGCTGTTTTTT
j_gene: TRBJ1-2; v_gene: TRBV5-1; d_gene: -; abundance: -; CDR3aa: CASSATGEYGYTF; CDR3nt: TGCGCCAGCAGCGCGACAGGCGAGTATGGCTACACCTTC
j_gene: TRBJ1-2; v_gene: TRBV6-4; d_gene: -; abundance: -; CDR3aa: CASSDEVGGYGYTF; CDR3nt: TGTGCCAGCAGTGACGAGGTCGGGGGTTATGGCTACACCTTC
j_gene: TRBJ2-7; v_gene: TRBV28; d_gene: -; abundance: -; CDR3aa: CASSSRVPSSYEQYF; CDR3nt: TGTGCCAGCAGCTCCCGGGTCCCGAGCTCCTACGAGCAGTACTTC
j_gene: TRBJ1-1; v_gene: TRBV11-2; d_gene: -; abundance: -; CDR3aa: CASSARGGGTEAFF; CDR3nt: TGTGCCAGCAGCGCGAGAGGGGGGGGCACTGAAGCTTTCTTT
j_gene: TRBJ1-5; v_gene: TRBV4-1; d_gene: -; abundance: -; CDR3aa: CASSPKQGNQPQHF; CDR3nt: TGCGCCAGCAGCCCGAAACAGGGAAATCAGCCCCAGCATTTT
j_gene: TRBJ2-1; v_gene: TRBV9; d_gene: -; abundance: few; CDR3aa: CASSVDGTYYNEQFF; CDR3nt: TGTGCCAGCAGCGTAGATGGGACTTACTACAATGAGCAGTTCTTC
j_gene: TRBJ2-7; v_gene: TRBV11-2; d_gene: -; abundance: -; CDR3aa: CASSLQGPPVSYEQYF; CDR3nt: TGTGCCAGCAGCTTACAGGGGCCGCCGGTATCCTACGAGCAGTACTTC
j_gene: TRBJ1-5; v_gene: TRBV28; d_gene: -; abundance: -; CDR3aa: CASSFLQSNQPQHF; CDR3nt: TGTGCCAGCAGTTTTTTACAGAGCAATCAGCCCCAGCATTTT
j_gene: TRBJ1-2; v_gene: TRBV11-2; d_gene: -; abundance: -; CDR3aa: CASSLLREVLNYGYTF; CDR3nt: TGTGCCAGCAGCCTCCTTCGGGAGGTCCTTAACTATGGCTACACCTTC
j_gene: TRBJ1-5; v_gene: TRBV28; d_gene: -; abundance: -; CDR3aa: CASSGILQPQHF; CDR3nt: TGTGCCAGTTCAGGGATTTTACAGCCCCAGCATTTT
j_gene: TRBJ2-7; v_gene: TRBV7-9; d_gene: -; abundance: -; CDR3aa: CASSTQGDRLAYEQYF; CDR3nt: TGTGCCAGCAGCACCCAAGGAGACAGGCTTGCCTACGAGCAGTACTTC
j_gene: TRBJ1-1; v_gene: TRBV18; d_gene: TRBD1; abundance: -; CDR3aa: CASSPETGGSPEAFF; CDR3nt: TGTGCCAGCTCACCCGAGACAGGGGGCAGCCCTGAAGCTTTCTTT
j_gene: TRBJ1-4; v_gene: TRBV21-1; d_gene: -; abundance: once; CDR3aa: CASSKARDRDRGKKLFF; CDR3nt: TGTGCCAGCAGCAAAGCCAGGGATAGGGACAGGGGGAAAAAACTGTTTTTT
j_gene: TRBJ1-4; v_gene: TRBV4-3; d_gene: -; abundance: -; CDR3aa: CASSRDGAYEELFF; CDR3nt: TGCGCCAGCAGCCGAGACGGCGCCTATGAGGAACTGTTTTTT
j_gene: TRBJ1-1; v_gene: TRBV6-1; d_gene: -; abundance: -; CDR3aa: CASSDLGRGITEAFF; CDR3nt: TGTGCCAGCAGTGATCTGGGGAGGGGGATCACTGAAGCTTTCTTC
j_gene: TRBJ1-3; v_gene: TRBV7-8; d_gene: -; abundance: once; CDR3aa: CASTQTGWGNTIYF; CDR3nt: TGTGCCAGCACCCAAACGGGATGGGGAAACACCATATATTTT
j_gene: TRBJ2-1; v_gene: TRBV7-7; d_gene: -; abundance: -; CDR3aa: CASSLDRADEQFF; CDR3nt: TGTGCTAGCAGCTTGGATCGAGCGGATGAGCAGTTCTTC
j_gene: TRBJ2-3; v_gene: TRBV5-1; d_gene: TRBD1; abundance: -; CDR3aa: CASSLEGASTGTQYF; CDR3nt: TGCGCCAGCAGCTTGGAGGGGGCTTCTACAGGTACGCAGTATTTT
j_gene: TRBJ1-2; v_gene: TRBV19; d_gene: TRBD1; abundance: -; CDR3aa: CASSIGGGRGYTF; CDR3nt: TGTGCCAGTAGTATTGGAGGGGGCCGGGGCTACACCTTC
j_gene: TRBJ1-2; v_gene: TRBV9; d_gene: -; abundance: -; CDR3aa: CASSVTGQLYGYTF; CDR3nt: TGTGCCAGCAGCGTAACCGGACAGCTCTATGGCTACACCTTC
j_gene: TRBJ2-1; v_gene: TRBV7-9; d_gene: -; abundance: -; CDR3aa: CASSRQASNEQFF; CDR3nt: TGTGCCAGCAGCCGACAGGCGAGCAATGAGCAGTTCTTC
j_gene: TRBJ2-3; v_gene: TRBV5-4; d_gene: TRBD1; abundance: -; CDR3aa: CASSRGTGTASTDTQYF; CDR3nt: TGTGCCAGCAGCAGAGGTACCGGGACAGCTAGCACAGATACGCAGTATTTT
j_gene: TRBJ1-6; v_gene: TRBV7-2; d_gene: -; abundance: -; CDR3aa: CASSPAAGEGSPLHF; CDR3nt: TGTGCCAGCAGCCCCGCCGCCGGGGAAGGATCACCCCTCCACTTT
j_gene: TRBJ2-1; v_gene: TRBV27; d_gene: -; abundance: -; CDR3aa: CASSLESGDNEQFF; CDR3nt: TGTGCCAGCAGTTTAGAATCCGGGGACAATGAGCAGTTCTTC
j_gene: TRBJ2-7; v_gene: TRBV2; d_gene: -; abundance: -; CDR3aa: CASGEVLSHEQYF; CDR3nt: TGTGCCAGCGGCGAGGTTCTGTCCCACGAGCAGTACTTC
j_gene: TRBJ1-1; v_gene: TRBV7-9; d_gene: -; abundance: -; CDR3aa: CASSDGQLNTEAFF; CDR3nt: TGTGCCAGCAGCGACGGACAGTTGAACACTGAAGCTTTCTTT
j_gene: TRBJ2-7; v_gene: TRBV30; d_gene: TRBD1; abundance: -; CDR3aa: CASAGQGLEQYF; CDR3nt: TGTGCCTCCGCGGGACAGGGGCTCGAGCAGTACTTC
j_gene: TRBJ2-5; v_gene: TRBV7-9; d_gene: -; abundance: -; CDR3aa: CASSLARLGIGGQETQYF; CDR3nt: TGTGCCAGCAGCTTAGCTCGCCTCGGGATAGGTGGTCAAGAGACCCAGTACTTC
j_gene: TRBJ2-3; v_gene: TRBV29-1; d_gene: TRBD2; abundance: once; CDR3aa: CSVGGSFGTRHSDTQYF; CDR3nt: TGCAGCGTGGGAGGTTCTTTCGGGACTAGACATTCAGATACGCAGTATTTT
j_gene: TRBJ2-5; v_gene: TRBV7-8; d_gene: -; abundance: -; CDR3aa: CASSLVSSGHRQETQYF; CDR3nt: TGTGCCAGCAGCTTAGTAAGTTCCGGACACCGGCAAGAGACCCAGTACTTC
j_gene: TRBJ2-7; v_gene: TRBV7-2; d_gene: -; abundance: few; CDR3aa: CASSLGLAYSYEQYF; CDR3nt: TGTGCCAGCAGCTTAGGTCTAGCGTACTCCTACGAGCAGTACTTC
j_gene: TRBJ2-1; v_gene: TRBV7-2; d_gene: TRBD2; abundance: -; CDR3aa: CASSLVAGGFYNEQFF; CDR3nt: TGTGCCAGCAGCTTAGTAGCGGGAGGGTTCTACAATGAGCAGTTCTTC
j_gene: TRBJ2-7; v_gene: TRBV18; d_gene: TRBD1; abundance: -; CDR3aa: CASSPTGGGYEQYF; CDR3nt: TGTGCCAGCTCACCAACAGGGGGCGGCTACGAGCAGTACTTC
j_gene: TRBJ1-1; v_gene: TRBV2; d_gene: -; abundance: -; CDR3aa: CASSDGGRGTEAFF; CDR3nt: TGTGCCAGCAGTGATGGCGGCCGTGGAACTGAAGCTTTCTTT
j_gene: TRBJ1-5; v_gene: TRBV28; d_gene: -; abundance: -; CDR3aa: CASRKPQGQSQPQHF; CDR3nt: TGTGCCAGCAGAAAACCCCAGGGTCAGAGTCAGCCCCAGCATTTT
j_gene: TRBJ1-2; v_gene: TRBV18; d_gene: TRBD1; abundance: -; CDR3aa: CASSAGQGNGYTF; CDR3nt: TGTGCCAGCTCTGCGGGACAGGGGAATGGCTACACCTTC
j_gene: TRBJ2-7; v_gene: TRBV14; d_gene: -; abundance: -; CDR3aa: CASSLPGISAYEQYF; CDR3nt: TGTGCCAGCAGCCTCCCCGGGATTAGTGCATACGAGCAGTACTTC
j_gene: TRBJ2-1; v_gene: TRBV27; d_gene: -; abundance: -; CDR3aa: CASSRQNPSYNEQFF; CDR3nt: TGTGCCAGCAGCCGACAGAATCCCTCCTACAATGAGCAGTTCTTC